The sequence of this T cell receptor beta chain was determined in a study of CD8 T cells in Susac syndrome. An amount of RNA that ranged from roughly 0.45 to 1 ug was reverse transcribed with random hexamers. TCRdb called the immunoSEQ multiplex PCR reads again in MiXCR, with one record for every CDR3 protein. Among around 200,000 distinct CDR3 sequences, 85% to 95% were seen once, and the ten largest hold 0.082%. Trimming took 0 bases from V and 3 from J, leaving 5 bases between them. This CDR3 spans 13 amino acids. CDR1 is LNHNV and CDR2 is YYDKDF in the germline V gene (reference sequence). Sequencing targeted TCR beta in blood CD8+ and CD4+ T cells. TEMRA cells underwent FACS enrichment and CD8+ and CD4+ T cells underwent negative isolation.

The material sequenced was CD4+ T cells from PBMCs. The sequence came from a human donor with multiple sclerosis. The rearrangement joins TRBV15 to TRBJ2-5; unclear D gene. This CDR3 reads CATSRDRKETQYF. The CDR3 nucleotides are TGTGCCACCAGCAGAGATCGGAAAGAGACCCAGTACTTC.